The 4 T cell receptor beta chains in this list originate from one sample, sequenced in a study of cytomegalovirus exposure and HLA in healthy donors. Only in-frame clones appear in the TCRdb table, and some are missing; sequencing was by immunoSEQ multiplex PCR. The repertoire holds under 300,000 clones, with approximately 84% as singletons. The source material was PBMCs. These receptors originate from a woman between 25 and 40 years old in good health and CMV-seropositive.

The genes are TRBV5-1 and TRBJ2-7, with a tentative D call TRBD2 (6 bases). The germline V gene encodes CDR1 SGHRS and CDR2 YFSETQ. V shed 0 bases and J shed 0 bases, with 10 bases lying between them. The length of the CDR3 is 15 residues. In DNA, the CDR3 is TGCGCCAGCAGCTTGGAAGGGAGGAGCTCCTACGAGCAGTACTTC. The encoded protein is CASSLEGRSSYEQYF.

The chain employs TRBV19 and TRBJ1-2; D gene uncertain. This CDR3 is 13 amino acids long. The ends were cut back, 4 bases at V and 9 bases at J, with 15 bases in the middle. Germline lookup yields CDR1 LNHDA and CDR2 SQIVND (reference sequence). The CDR3 DNA reads as TGTGCCAGTAGTACAGACCCTCTTGGGCGCTACACCTTC. Its translation: CASSTDPLGRYTF.

The rearrangement joins TRBV9 to TRBJ2-4; TRBD2 aligns across 15 bases. This CDR3 is 16 amino acids long. V dropped 4 bases and J dropped 8; count of bases not matched to a gene: 7. The V gene's germline CDR1 is SGDLS and CDR2 YYNGEE. This CDR3 reads CASSPGTSGRMDIQYF. Here the CDR3 DNA reads TGTGCCAGCAGCCCGGGGACTAGCGGGAGGATGGACATTCAGTACTTC.

The rearrangement uses TRBV19 and TRBJ2-7, with TRBD1 matching 7 bases. V was clipped by 3 bases and J by 5 bases; unmatched bases: 13. Germline CDR1 LNHDA, CDR2 SQIVND (reference sequence). The CDR3 runs to 16 residues. CDR3 bases: TGTGCCAGTAGTATCGATTTTCGGACAGGCTACGACGAGCAGTACTTC. This gives the protein CASSIDFRTGYDEQYF.